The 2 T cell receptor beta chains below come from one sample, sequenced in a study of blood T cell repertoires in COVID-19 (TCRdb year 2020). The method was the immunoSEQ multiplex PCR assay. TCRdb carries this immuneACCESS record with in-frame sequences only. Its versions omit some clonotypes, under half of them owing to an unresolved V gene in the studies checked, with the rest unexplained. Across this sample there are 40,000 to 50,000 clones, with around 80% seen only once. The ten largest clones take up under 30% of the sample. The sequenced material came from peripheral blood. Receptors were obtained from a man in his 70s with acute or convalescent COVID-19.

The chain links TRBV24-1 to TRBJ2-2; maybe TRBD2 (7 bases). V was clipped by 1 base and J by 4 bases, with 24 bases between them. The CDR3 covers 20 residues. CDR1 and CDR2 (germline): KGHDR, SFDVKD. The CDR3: CATSDLLGQKQRGSTGELFF. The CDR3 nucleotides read TGTGCCACCAGTGATTTATTAGGACAGAAACAGCGGGGTAGCACCGGGGAGCTGTTTTTT.

For the CDR3, the DNA is TGTGCCAGCAGGGGACTGACAGGGGCAGACCAGCCCCAGCATTTT. As protein: CASRGLTGADQPQHF. The chain has TRBV6-5 and TRBJ1-5; 8 nucleotides align to TRBD1. Germline V gene lookup returns CDR1 MNHEY and CDR2 SVGAGI. The CDR3 sequence is 15 residues long. The junction had 11 bases not matched to a gene; V was cut back by 6 bases and J by 7 bases.